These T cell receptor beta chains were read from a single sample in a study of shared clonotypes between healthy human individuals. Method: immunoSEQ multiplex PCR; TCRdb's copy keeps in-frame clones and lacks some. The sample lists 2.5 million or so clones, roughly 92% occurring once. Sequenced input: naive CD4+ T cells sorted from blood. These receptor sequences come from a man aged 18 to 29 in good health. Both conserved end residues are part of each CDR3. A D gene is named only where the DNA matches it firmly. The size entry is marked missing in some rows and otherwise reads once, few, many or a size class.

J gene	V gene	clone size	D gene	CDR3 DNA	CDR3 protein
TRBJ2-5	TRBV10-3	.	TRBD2	TGTGTTGCGGGGGGGCCAGGGGAGGAGACCCAGTACTTC	CVAGGPGEETQYF
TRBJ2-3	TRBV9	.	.	TGTGCCAGCAGCCCCTTTGGGGGGCAGGCAGATACGCAGTATTTT	CASSPFGGQADTQYF
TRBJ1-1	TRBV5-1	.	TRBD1	TGCGCCAGCGCCGGACAGGGGAGCTTCACTGAAGCTTTCTTT	CASAGQGSFTEAFF
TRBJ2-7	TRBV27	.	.	TGTGCCAGCAGGCCCCGGGGAGCAGCTGGCGAGCAGTACTTC	CASRPRGAAGEQYF
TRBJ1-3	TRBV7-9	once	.	TGTGCCAGCAGCTTAGACAAGTCCTCTGGAAACACCATATATTTT	CASSLDKSSGNTIYF
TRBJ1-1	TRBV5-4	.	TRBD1	TGTGCCAGCAGCTCCTCTGGACAGGGGGACACTGAAGCTTTCTTT	CASSSSGQGDTEAFF
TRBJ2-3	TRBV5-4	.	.	TGTGCCAGCAGCTTCGGAGGGGGAGATACGCAGTATTTT	CASSFGGGDTQYF
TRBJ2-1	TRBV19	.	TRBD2	TGTGCCAGTAGTATTGGCGCTAGCGGGGGGAACAATGAGCAGTTCTTC	CASSIGASGGNNEQFF
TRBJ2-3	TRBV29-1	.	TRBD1	TGCAGCGCCAGGGGGCAGGGCGGTAGCACAGATACGCAGTATTTT	CSARGQGGSTDTQYF
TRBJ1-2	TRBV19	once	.	TGTGCCAGTACACCTAATCAGGCATTACTCGGCTATGGCTACACCTTC	CASTPNQALLGYGYTF
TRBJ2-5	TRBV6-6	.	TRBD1	TGTGCCAGCAGTTACGCGGGACAGGGGAAAGAGACCCAGTACTTC	CASSYAGQGKETQYF
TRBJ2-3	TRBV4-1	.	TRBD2	TGCGCCAGCAGCCAACCGTTGGCGGGGGGGCCGGATACGCAGTATTTT	CASSQPLAGGPDTQYF
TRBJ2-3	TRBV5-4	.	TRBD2	TGTGCCAGCAGCCTGCAGGCTAGCGGAGCCACAGATACGCAGTATTTT	CASSLQASGATDTQYF
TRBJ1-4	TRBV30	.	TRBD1	TGTGCCTGGAGTGGGGCAGGGGGAATGACAACTAATGAAAAACTGTTTTTT	CAWSGAGGMTTNEKLFF
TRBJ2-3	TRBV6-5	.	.	TGTGCCAGCAGTTACGGCGGGCCGGCCACAGATACGCAGTATTTT	CASSYGGPATDTQYF
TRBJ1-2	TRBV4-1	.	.	TGCGCCAGCAGCCAAGACCAGGATTACTGGGAGGGCTACACCTTC	CASSQDQDYWEGYTF
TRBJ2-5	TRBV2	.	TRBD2	TGTGCCAGCAACTTCGGATCACTAGCGGGGGGTGGTGAGACCCAGTACTTC	CASNFGSLAGGGETQYF
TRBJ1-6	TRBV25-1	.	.	TGTGCCAGCAGTCCACAGGTCCATAATTCACCCCTCCACTTT	CASSPQVHNSPLHF
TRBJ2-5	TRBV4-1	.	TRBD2	TGCGCCAGCAGCCAAGTTACGGTTAGCGGGAGGGACCAAGAGACCCAGTACTTC	CASSQVTVSGRDQETQYF
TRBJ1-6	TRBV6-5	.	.	TGTGCCAGCAGGACATGGGGGCTGGATGTTCCCCTCCACTTT	CASRTWGLDVPLHF
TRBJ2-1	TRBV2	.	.	TGTGCCAGCGAGACCGGGACTTACAATGAGCAGTTCTTC	CASETGTYNEQFF
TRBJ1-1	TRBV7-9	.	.	TGTGCCACGTCAGGGCCGGCAGTTAACACTGAAGCTTTCTTT	CATSGPAVNTEAFF
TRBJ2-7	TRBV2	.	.	TGTGCCAGCAGTGGCGAGAACAACCCTATACGAGAGGAGTACTTC	CASSGENNPIREEYF
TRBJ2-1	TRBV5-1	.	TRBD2	TGCGCCAGCAGCTTGGGGAGCGGGGTATACAATGAGCAGTTCTTC	CASSLGSGVYNEQFF
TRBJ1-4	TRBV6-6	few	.	TGTGCCAGCAGTTACTCGGGCAGAGGAGAAAAACTGTTTTTT	CASSYSGRGEKLFF
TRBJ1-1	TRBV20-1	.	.	TGCAGTGCTAGACACGACCGCGAAGCTTTCTTT	CSARHDREAFF
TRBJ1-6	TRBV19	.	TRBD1	TGTGCCAGTAACGAAAAACAGGGGTATAATTCACCCCTCCACTTT	CASNEKQGYNSPLHF
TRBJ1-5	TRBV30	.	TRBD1	TGTGCCTGGAGTGACGGACAGGCGAATCAGCCCCAGCATTTT	CAWSDGQANQPQHF
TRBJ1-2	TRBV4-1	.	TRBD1	TGCGCCAGCAGGGGACAGGGGGACGCGACTGGAAAATATGGCTACACCTTC	CASRGQGDATGKYGYTF
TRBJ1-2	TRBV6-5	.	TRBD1	TGTGCCAGCAGTTACTCGACAGGGGGTGACTATGGCTACACCTTC	CASSYSTGGDYGYTF